The sequence of this TCR beta chain was determined in a study of shared clonotypes between healthy human individuals. Data came from immunoSEQ multiplex PCR; TCRdb stores just in-frame clones and leaves some out. Of some 2.1 million clones detected, 90% to 95% appear once; the ten largest clones hold 0.13%. Whole-study results and caveats: Clonotypes which were not shared had lower generation probabilities than clonotypes that all four donors shared.

The CDR3 is made up of 16 amino acids. The germline V gene has CDR1 SEHNR and CDR2 FQNEAQ (reference sequence). The ends were cut back, 0 bases at V and 1 base at J, with 12 bases in the middle. Concerning this clone itself: Its antigen remains unidentified.

V is TRBV7-9 and J is TRBJ1-2; tentatively, D is TRBD1 (5 bases). This sequence was found in a man younger than 35 in good health. Sequenced material: naive CD4+ T cells sorted from blood. Regarding subset: CD45RA+ positively selected. As DNA, the CDR3 is TGTGCCAGCAGCTTAGCACAGCCGGGGGTTAACTATGGCTACACCTTC. It specifies CASSLAQPGVNYGYTF.